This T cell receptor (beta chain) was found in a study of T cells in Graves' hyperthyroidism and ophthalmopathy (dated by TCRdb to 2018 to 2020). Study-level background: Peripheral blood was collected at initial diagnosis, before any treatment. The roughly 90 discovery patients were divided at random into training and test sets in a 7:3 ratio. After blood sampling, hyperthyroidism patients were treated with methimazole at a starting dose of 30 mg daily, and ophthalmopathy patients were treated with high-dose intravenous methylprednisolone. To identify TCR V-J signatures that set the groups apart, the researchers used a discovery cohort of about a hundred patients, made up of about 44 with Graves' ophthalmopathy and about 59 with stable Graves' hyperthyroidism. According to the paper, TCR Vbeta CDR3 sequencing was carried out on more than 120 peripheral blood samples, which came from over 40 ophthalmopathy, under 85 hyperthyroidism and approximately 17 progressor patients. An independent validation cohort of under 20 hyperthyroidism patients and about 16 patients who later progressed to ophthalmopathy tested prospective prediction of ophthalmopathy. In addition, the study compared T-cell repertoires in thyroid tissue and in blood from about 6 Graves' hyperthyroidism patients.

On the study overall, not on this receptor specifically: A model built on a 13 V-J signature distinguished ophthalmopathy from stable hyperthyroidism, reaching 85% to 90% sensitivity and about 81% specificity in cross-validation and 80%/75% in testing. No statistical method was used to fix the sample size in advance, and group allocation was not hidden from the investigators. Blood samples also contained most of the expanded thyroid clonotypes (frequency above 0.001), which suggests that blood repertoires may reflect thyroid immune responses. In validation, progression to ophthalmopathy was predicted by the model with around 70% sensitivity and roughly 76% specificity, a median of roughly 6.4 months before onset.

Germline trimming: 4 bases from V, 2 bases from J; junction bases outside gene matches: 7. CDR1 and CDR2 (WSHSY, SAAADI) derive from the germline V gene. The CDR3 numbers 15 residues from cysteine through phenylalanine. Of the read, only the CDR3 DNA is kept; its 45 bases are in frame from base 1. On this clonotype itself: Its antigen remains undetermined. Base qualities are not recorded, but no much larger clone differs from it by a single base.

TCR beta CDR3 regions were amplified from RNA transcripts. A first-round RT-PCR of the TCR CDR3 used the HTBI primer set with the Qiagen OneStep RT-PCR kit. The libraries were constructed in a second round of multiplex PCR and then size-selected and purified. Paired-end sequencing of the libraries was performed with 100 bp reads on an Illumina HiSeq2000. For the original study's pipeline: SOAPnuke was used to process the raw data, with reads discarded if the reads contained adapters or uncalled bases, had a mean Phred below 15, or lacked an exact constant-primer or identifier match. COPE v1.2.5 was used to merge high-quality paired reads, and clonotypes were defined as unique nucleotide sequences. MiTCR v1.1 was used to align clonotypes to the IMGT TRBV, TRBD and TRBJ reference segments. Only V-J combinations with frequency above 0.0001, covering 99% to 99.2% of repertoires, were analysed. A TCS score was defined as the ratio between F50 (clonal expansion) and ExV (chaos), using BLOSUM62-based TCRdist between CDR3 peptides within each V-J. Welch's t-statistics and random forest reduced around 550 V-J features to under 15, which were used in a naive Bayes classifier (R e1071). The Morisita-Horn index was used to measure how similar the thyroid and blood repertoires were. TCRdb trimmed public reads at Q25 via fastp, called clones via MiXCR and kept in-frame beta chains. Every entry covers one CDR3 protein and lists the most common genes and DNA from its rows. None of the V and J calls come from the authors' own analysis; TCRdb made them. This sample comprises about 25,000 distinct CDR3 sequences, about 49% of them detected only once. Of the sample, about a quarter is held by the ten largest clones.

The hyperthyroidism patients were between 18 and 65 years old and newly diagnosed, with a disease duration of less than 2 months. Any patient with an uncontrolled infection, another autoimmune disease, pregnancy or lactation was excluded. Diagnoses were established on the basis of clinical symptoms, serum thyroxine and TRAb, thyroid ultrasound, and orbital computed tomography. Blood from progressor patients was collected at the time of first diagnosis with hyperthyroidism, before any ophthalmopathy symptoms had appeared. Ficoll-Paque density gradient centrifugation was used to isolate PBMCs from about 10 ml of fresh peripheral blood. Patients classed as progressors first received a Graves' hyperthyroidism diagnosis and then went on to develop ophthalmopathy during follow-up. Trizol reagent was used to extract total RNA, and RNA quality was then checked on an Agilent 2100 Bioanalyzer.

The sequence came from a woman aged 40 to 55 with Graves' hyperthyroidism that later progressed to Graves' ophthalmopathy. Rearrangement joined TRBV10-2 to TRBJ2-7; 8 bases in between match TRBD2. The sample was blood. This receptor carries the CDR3 CASSASQREPYEQYF. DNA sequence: TGCGCCAGCAGTGCTAGCCAGCGGGAGCCCTACGAGCAGTACTTC.